The 16 T cell receptor beta chains in this list originate from one sample, sequenced in a study of blood T cells in healthy people across ages. Next came a second PCR, run for about 7 to 12 cycles, which used a sample-barcoded 5' primer along with a J-beta primer mix. Each CDR3 protein gets one entry after TCRdb re-called the 5' RACE reads with MiXCR. This sample yields approximately 800,000 distinct CDR3 sequences, of which roughly 34% are seen a single time; 10% to 15% belongs to the top ten. Sequenced sample: blood. All receptors derive from a man between 18 and 29 years old in good health.

The chain's CDR3 is CASRGSNEQFF. The DNA for the CDR3 is TGTGCCAGCAGGGGAAGCAATGAGCAGTTCTTC. The chain employs TRBV2 and TRBJ2-1; D uncertain. This CDR3 contains 11 residues. Germline V CDR1 and CDR2: SNHLY, FYNNEI. V gave up 6 bases and J gave up 6 bases, with 6 bases separating them.

The J gene is TRBJ2-1, the V gene TRBV6-4; TRBD2 aligns across 15 bases. CDR1 is MRHNA and CDR2 is SNTAGT in the germline V gene. CDR3 length equals 18 residues. The V gene end was trimmed by 5 bases and the J gene end by 3 bases; junction bases not matched to a gene: 8. The CDR3 is CASSPGLAGGGSYNEQFF. The CDR3 DNA is TGTGCCAGCAGTCCGGGACTAGCGGGGGGCGGTAGCTACAATGAGCAGTTCTTC.

This chain uses TRBV12-3 or TRBV12-4 with TRBJ1-1; perhaps TRBD1 as D (5 bases). CDR3 size: 16 residues. Trimming left V 2 bases short and J 5 bases short, with 18 bases between. The CDR3 bases are TGTGCCAGCAGTTTACAGGATGGGGGGTGGGGGACTGAAGCTTTCTTT. Translated, it gives CASSLQDGGWGTEAFF.

The chain carries TRBV20-1 and TRBJ2-3; D uncertain. V was clipped by 3 bases and J by 0 bases, with 10 bases between them. CDR1 is DFQATT, CDR2 SNEGSKA, per germline (reference sequence). This CDR3 has 14 amino acids. CDR3: CSASTASSTDTQYF. The CDR3 DNA reads as TGCAGTGCTAGTACTGCTTCTAGCACAGATACGCAGTATTTT.

The rearrangement uses TRBV13 and TRBJ1-2; 10 bases map to TRBD1. The CDR3 length is 15 residues. Germline-derived CDR1 and CDR2 are PRHDT and FYEKMQ (reference sequence). V lost 5 bases, J lost 4 bases, and 7 bases stayed unmatched. The CDR3 coding sequence is TGTGCCAGCAGCCGCGACAGGGGGCAGAGCTATGGCTACACCTTC. The encoded protein is CASSRDRGQSYGYTF.

Worth noting for this clonotype: Compared with germline, one end of the junction differs, possibly owing to a read error. The J gene is TRBJ2-2, the V gene TRBV12-3 or TRBV12-4, with D hard to call. The CDR3 is 15 amino acids. CDR3: CVSSLPDANTGELFF. CDR3 nucleotides: TGTGTCAGCAGTTTACCTGACGCGAACACCGGGGAGCTGTTTTTT.

The chain has TRBV12-3 or TRBV12-4 and TRBJ2-1; TRBD1 agrees at 9 bases. The CDR3 runs to 13 residues. Germline trimming cut 6 bases from V and 9 bases from J; bases unmatched to any gene: 6. CDR3 region: CASRPGTGIEQFF. DNA for the CDR3: TGTGCCAGCAGGCCCGGGACAGGGATTGAGCAGTTCTTC.

The chain combines TRBV27 with TRBJ2-1; 14 positions agree with TRBD2. Losses at the gene ends were 2 bases for V and 9 bases for J; bases not matched to a gene: 6. The CDR3 is made up of 16 amino acids. Per germline, CDR1 MNHEY and CDR2 SMNVEV (reference sequence). CDR3: CASSLLGTSGGLEQFF. The CDR3, as DNA: TGTGCCAGCAGTTTACTTGGGACTAGCGGGGGACTTGAGCAGTTCTTC.

The chain couples TRBV10-3 to TRBJ2-7; TRBD1 matches 8 bases. This CDR3 is 14 amino acids long. Germline V gene sequence: CDR1 ENHRY, CDR2 SYGVKD. The DNA for the CDR3 is TGTACCTCCAGGGGGACAGGACAGTCCTACGAGCAGTACTTC. This encodes CTSRGTGQSYEQYF.

This sequence joins TRBV20-1 and TRBJ2-1; 16 bases agree with TRBD2. V gave up 5 bases and J gave up 9 bases; unmatched junction bases: 13. The CDR3 is 17 residues long. Germline CDR1 and CDR2: DFQATT and SNEGSKA (reference sequence). The CDR3 DNA reads as TGCAGTGCTCCGTCGGGACTAGCGGGGGGGCGATTAGGTGAGCAGTTCTTC. It yields the protein CSAPSGLAGGRLGEQFF.

This clonotype was counted at least ten times. The genes are TRBV30 and TRBJ1-5; D is unclear. This CDR3 has 13 amino acids. Germline V lookup: CDR1 GTSNPN, CDR2 SVGIG (reference sequence). V shed 3 bases and J shed 4 bases, with 10 bases lying between them. The CDR3 reads CAWSIHANQPQHF. The CDR3, as DNA: TGTGCCTGGAGCATTCACGCAAATCAGCCCCAGCATTTT.

V is TRBV7-2 and J is TRBJ2-7, with a weak D call TRBD2 (5 bases). There are 17 residues in the CDR3. V lost 3 bases and J lost 4, with 22 bases in between. Per the germline V gene, CDR1 is SGHTA and CDR2 is FQGNSA. CDR3 sequence: CASSLSNIRAEGYEQYF. The CDR3 DNA reads as TGTGCCAGCAGCTTGTCTAACATCCGGGCAGAGGGATACGAGCAGTACTTC.

The CDR3 sequence is CASRRQQNTEAFF. In DNA, the CDR3 is TGTGCCAGCAGAAGACAGCAGAACACTGAAGCTTTCTTT. The chain employs TRBV12-3 or TRBV12-4 and TRBJ1-1, with D possibly being TRBD1 (5 bases). The CDR3 covers 13 residues. V dropped 6 bases and J dropped 1 base, with 9 bases sitting between them.

This clonotype has only one observation. A read error may account for a junction end that differs from germline. The chain has TRBV12-3 or TRBV12-4 and TRBJ2-4; D not resolved. The CDR3 is made up of 11 amino acids. This CDR3 is CVSSLQETRYF. CDR3 bases: TGTGTCAGCAGCCTCCAAGAGACCCGGTACTTC.

As regards this clonotype: At one of its ends the junction is not consistent with the germline gene, which may arise from a read error. The rearrangement links TRBV20-1 to TRBJ2-5; the D call may be TRBD1 or TRBD2 (5 bases each). Germline V lookup: CDR1 DFQATT, CDR2 SNEGSKA (reference sequence). This CDR3 has 12 residues. The DNA for the CDR3 is TGCAGTGCTAGTGGGGGAGAAGAGACCCAGTGCTTC. Amino acid sequence: CSASGGEETQCF.

The V call is TRBV7-2, the J call TRBJ2-7; TRBD1 agrees at 7 bases. The V gene end was trimmed by 7 bases and the J gene end by 2 bases; junction bases not matched to a gene: 14. CDR1 and CDR2 (germline): SGHTA, FQGNSA. This CDR3 contains 16 residues. In DNA form, the CDR3 reads TGTGCCAGCACCCTAGGGCCCTACAGGGGAGCCTACGAGCAGTACTTC. This gives the protein CASTLGPYRGAYEQYF.